The 30 T cell receptor beta chains given below trace back to one sample, sequenced in a study of T cells in Graves' hyperthyroidism and ophthalmopathy. RNA transcripts were the template for amplifying TCR beta CDR3 regions. Researchers ran a first-round RT-PCR on the TCR CDR3 using the HTBI primer set. TCRdb re-analysed the multiplex PCR reads in MiXCR, keeping a single row per CDR3 protein. The data contain approximately 250,000 distinct CDR3 sequences, about 24% of them singletons. The sample comprised blood. Receptors were obtained from a middle-aged woman with Graves' ophthalmopathy.

This clonotype was counted many times. The chain links TRBV7-6 to TRBJ1-1; D ambiguous. The germline gives CDR1 SGHVS, CDR2 FNYEAQ. The CDR3 is 13 residues long. Trimming removed 5 bases from V and 3 bases from J, with 10 bases in between. Here the CDR3 reads CASSTHLDTEAFF. CDR3 coding DNA: TGTGCCAGCAGCACCCACTTGGACACTGAAGCTTTCTTT.

This clonotype has only a few counts. The rearrangement links TRBV5-1 to TRBJ2-3, with D possibly TRBD2 on 5 matching bases. Germline CDR1 is SGHRS and CDR2 is YFSETQ. Trimming left V 3 bases short and J 0 bases short, with 17 bases between. The CDR3 has 17 amino acids. Written as DNA, the CDR3 is TGCGCCAGCAGCTCGGGCCGCGGGTCCCCGAGCACAGATACGCAGTATTTT. This translates into CASSSGRGSPSTDTQYF.

Concerning this clonotype itself: A much larger clonotype is one base distant, so this may be a read error. The V gene is TRBV5-1, the J gene TRBJ2-7; TRBD2 matches 8 bases. The CDR3 has 14 residues. Germline lookup yields CDR1 SGHRS and CDR2 YFSETQ. Trimming took 6 bases from V and 0 from J; bases not matched to a gene: 5. The CDR3 DNA is TGCGCCAGCAACCCGGGACTAGACTCCTACGAGCAGTACTTC. This translates into CASNPGLDSYEQYF.

The chain couples TRBV24-1 to TRBJ1-1; TRBD1 matches 8 bases. J gave up 1 base and V 5 bases, and 5 bases lay outside the gene matches. The germline V gene has CDR1 KGHDR and CDR2 SFDVKD. The CDR3 has 15 amino acids. The CDR3 here is CATSGGQATNTEAFF. DNA for the CDR3: TGTGCCACCAGTGGGGGACAGGCGACGAACACTGAAGCTTTCTTT.

This clonotype was recorded only once. This chain joins TRBV28 and TRBJ2-7, with no clear D. V shed 6 bases and J shed 3 bases, with 9 bases lying between them. Germline CDR1 and CDR2: MDHEN and SYDVKM. The CDR3 has 12 amino acids. The CDR3 coding sequence is TGTGCCAGCAGCTCGTACGGCTACGAGCAGTACTTC. Translated, it gives CASSSYGYEQYF.

This clonotype was recorded at least ten times. The rearrangement links TRBV10-3 to TRBJ1-2, with D unclear. This CDR3 has 12 residues. Germline V lookup: CDR1 ENHRY, CDR2 SYGVKD. Trimming removed 3 bases at V and 4 bases at J, with 6 bases between. The CDR3, as DNA: TGTGCCATCAGTGATGGCCCCTATGGCTACACCTTC. Its protein product is CAISDGPYGYTF.

This clonotype was counted ten times or more. Here the CDR3 reads CASSYTSGGLNTEAFF. As DNA, the CDR3 is TGTGCCAGCAGTTACACATCAGGGGGTTTGAACACTGAAGCTTTCTTT. V is TRBV6-5 and J is TRBJ1-1, with 7 positions matching TRBD1. Germline CDR1 is MNHEY and CDR2 is SVGAGI. The CDR3 is made up of 16 amino acids. The ends lost 2 bases at V and 0 bases at J; junction bases unmatched: 6.

The table lists this clonotype with many counts. The rearrangement uses TRBV29-1 and TRBJ2-4; D tentatively reads TRBD1 or TRBD2 (7 bases each). V lost 7 bases and J lost 2, with 12 bases in between. CDR1 and CDR2 (germline): SQVTM, ANQGSEA. The CDR3 consists of 13 residues. Here the CDR3 DNA reads TGCAGCGGGCAGGGGGGGACCAAAAACATTCAGTACTTC. The encoded protein is CSGQGGTKNIQYF.

This clonotype has a count of ten or more. V and J are TRBV12-3 or TRBV12-4 and TRBJ2-7, with D possibly called TRBD1 or TRBD2 (5 bases each). CDR3 length equals 15 residues. Trimming shortened V by 1 base and J by 3 bases, and 13 bases separated the two germline ends. CDR3 sequence (DNA): TGTGCCAGCAGTTTAGACGGGGCCAGCAGCTACGAGCAGTACTTC. It specifies CASSLDGASSYEQYF.

Many counts were recorded for this clonotype. The chain carries TRBV29-1 and TRBJ2-3; tentative D call: TRBD2 (5 bases). V lost 7 bases and J 3 bases, leaving 20 bases between the germline ends. Germline-derived CDR1 and CDR2 are SQVTM and ANQGSEA. The CDR3 is 15 amino acids. The CDR3 nucleotides read TGCAGCGCCGAGGCGGCCGGGAAACAAACAGATACGCAGTATTTT. Protein: CSAEAAGKQTDTQYF.

This clonotype was counted at least ten times. This rearrangement joins TRBV7-8 to TRBJ1-5; D remains ambiguous. V lost 1 base and J lost 0, with 7 bases in between. CDR1 is SGHVS, CDR2 FQNEAQ, per germline. The CDR3 has 15 residues. For the CDR3, the DNA is TGTGCCAGCAGCTTAGGACGGGTTAGCAATCAGCCCCAGCATTTT. Translating gives CASSLGRVSNQPQHF. The entire variable domain, with the rest obtained from reference TRBV7-8 and TRBJ1-5, is as follows: GAGVSQSPRYKVAKRGQDVALRCDPISGHVSLFWYQQALGQGPEFLTYFQNEAQLDKSGLPSDRFFAERPEGSVSTLKIQRTQQEDSAVYLCASSLGRVSNQPQHFGDGTRLSIL.

This clonotype showed up just a few times. The chain couples TRBV28 to TRBJ2-1; tentatively, D is TRBD2 (6 bases). The CDR3 is 17 residues long. Germline V lookup: CDR1 MDHEN, CDR2 SYDVKM. Trimming shortened V by 5 bases and J by 2 bases, and 19 bases separated the two germline ends. The CDR3 region is CASSPLGLPGAYNEQFF. The CDR3 DNA sequence: TGTGCCAGCAGTCCCCTTGGGCTGCCGGGGGCCTACAATGAGCAGTTCTTC. Together with reference TRBV28 and TRBJ2-1, the CDR3 gives the full variable domain: DVKVTQSSRYLVKRTGEKVFLECVQDMDHENMFWYRQDPGLGLRLIYFSYDVKMKEKGDIPEGYSVSREKKERFSLILESASTNQTSMYLCASSPLGLPGAYNEQFFGPGTRLTVL.

This clonotype has at least ten counts. The chain couples TRBV16 to TRBJ1-1; no firm D call. V was cut by 5 bases and J by 7 bases, with 8 bases left in between. Germline loops: CDR1 KGHSY, CDR2 FQNENV. The CDR3 consists of 11 residues. The CDR3 here is CASSLMREAFF. The CDR3 DNA sequence: TGTGCCAGCAGCTTGATGCGTGAAGCTTTCTTT.

The table lists this clonotype with many counts. The chain recombines TRBV6-1 with TRBJ1-2; the D is unclear. Germline values: CDR1 MNHNS, CDR2 SASEGT. The CDR3 runs 13 residues. V was pared by 4 bases and J by 4 bases, with 10 bases between. CDR3: CASSVVAAYGYTF. The CDR3 coding sequence is TGTGCCAGCAGTGTGGTGGCAGCCTATGGCTACACCTTC.

The gene calls are TRBV28 and TRBJ1-1; D unclear. This CDR3 is built from 14 residues. Trimming stripped 6 bases from V and 0 bases from J, with 11 bases between. Germline V gene lookup returns CDR1 MDHEN and CDR2 SYDVKM. CDR3 coding DNA: TGTGCCAGCAGAGCACAGACAATGAACACTGAAGCTTTCTTT. It is translated as CASRAQTMNTEAFF.

The rearrangement links TRBV12-3 or TRBV12-4 to TRBJ2-7; TRBD2 matches 11 bases. V shed 6 bases and J 6 bases; nucleotides not matched to a gene: 7. This CDR3 contains 14 residues. This chain's CDR3 is CASRITSGSSEQYF. The CDR3 DNA reads TGTGCCAGCAGGATAACTAGCGGGAGTAGCGAGCAGTACTTC.

This clonotype appeared many times. The gene calls are TRBV4-1 and TRBJ2-5; no clear D gene. V lost 1 base to trimming and J lost 5 bases, with 11 bases between them. The germline V gene encodes CDR1 MGHRA and CDR2 YSYEKL. The CDR3 contains 14 residues. The CDR3 here is CASSQARPQETQYF. CDR3 DNA: TGCGCCAGCAGCCAAGCCCGGCCCCAGGAGACCCAGTACTTC.

This clonotype has a count of ten or more. The chain carries TRBV11-1 and TRBJ2-2; 8 bases align to TRBD1. There are 15 residues in the CDR3. The V gene end was trimmed by 3 bases and the J gene end by 7 bases; junction bases not matched to a gene: 7. CDR1 SGHAT and CDR2 FQDESV come from the germline V gene (reference sequence). CDR3 bases: TGTGCCAGCAGCTTGGACAGGGTCCGAGGCGGGGAGCTGTTTTTT. It encodes CASSLDRVRGGELFF.

This clonotype has a count of ten or more. This sequence joins TRBV5-1 and TRBJ2-3; 10 bases are a match to TRBD2. The CDR3 is 14 amino acids. Germline-derived CDR1 and CDR2 are SGHRS and YFSETQ. J gave up 6 bases and V 5 bases, and 6 bases lay outside the gene matches. DNA for the CDR3: TGCGCCAGCAGTCAGTTAGCGGGAGGTGATACGCAGTATTTT. It yields the protein CASSQLAGGDTQYF.

This clonotype was observed many times. The gene calls are TRBV18 and TRBJ2-5, with D possibly matching TRBD2 (5 bases). Trimming cost V 3 bases and J 5 bases, with 10 bases left between them. The CDR3 is 13 residues long. Germline CDR1 reads KGHSH; CDR2 reads LQKENI. The CDR3 region has the DNA TGTGCCAGCTCACCTCCGGGAATGGAGACCCAGTACTTC. Its translation: CASSPPGMETQYF.

CDR3 in DNA: TGTGCCAGCAGTGTGCGAGCGGATTCAGTCGTCGACGAGCAGTACTTC. Its translation is CASSVRADSVVDEQYF. The chain employs TRBV12-3 or TRBV12-4 and TRBJ2-7; possibly TRBD2 for D (5 bases). The CDR3 consists of 16 residues. The ends were cut back, 5 bases at V and 5 bases at J, with 22 bases in the middle.

DNA for the CDR3: TGTGCCAGCATTTCGACAGGGTTTTACGAGCAGTACTTC. Residues: CASISTGFYEQYF. The J gene is TRBJ2-7, the V gene TRBV12-3 or TRBV12-4, with 7 bases fitting TRBD1. V was pared by 7 bases and J by 4 bases, with 7 bases of the junction left unmatched. The length of the CDR3 is 13 residues.

At least ten counts were recorded for this clonotype. This rearrangement joins TRBV3-1 to TRBJ2-7; D remains ambiguous. The CDR3 spans 15 residues. Germline V gene lookup returns CDR1 LGHDT and CDR2 YNNKEL (reference sequence). Trimming took 2 bases from V and 0 from J, leaving 11 bases between them. The CDR3 sequence is CASSQLRVSSYEQYF. The CDR3 bases are TGTGCCAGCAGCCAACTGCGAGTGAGCTCCTACGAGCAGTACTTC.

This clonotype appeared many times. The chain is built from TRBV11-2 and TRBJ2-7; D uncertain. The CDR3 length is 13 residues. CDR1 is SGHAT, CDR2 FQNNGV, per germline. V was cut by 1 base and J by 9 bases, with 13 bases left in between. The CDR3: CASSLVGLVGQYF. The CDR3 DNA is TGTGCCAGCAGCTTAGTTGGGCTGGTGGGGCAGTACTTC.

The V call is TRBV11-2, the J call TRBJ2-3; D tentatively fits TRBD1 or TRBD2 (5 bases each). The germline gives CDR1 SGHAT, CDR2 FQNNGV. The CDR3 contains 17 residues. V was shortened by 2 bases and J by 4 bases, with 19 bases between the two germline ends. The CDR3: CASSLPLDGTSADTQYF. The CDR3 nucleotides read TGTGCCAGCAGCTTACCCCTGGACGGGACGAGCGCAGATACGCAGTATTTT. Full variable domain (rest looked up from reference TRBV11-2 and TRBJ2-3): EAGVAQSPRYKIIEKRQSVAFWCNPISGHATLYWYQQILGQGPKLLIQFQNNGVVDDSQLPKDRFSAERLKGVDSTLKIQPAKLEDSAVYLCASSLPLDGTSADTQYFGPGTRLTVL.

This clonotype came up a few times. This chain joins TRBV3-1 and TRBJ2-2, with TRBD2 matching 7 bases. Germline CDR1 reads LGHDT; CDR2 reads YNNKEL (reference sequence). This CDR3 has 16 residues. V lost 1 base, J lost 2 bases, and 4 bases stayed unmatched. As DNA, the CDR3 is TGTGCCAGCAGCCAAGGGCTAGCGGTTAACACCGGGGAGCTGTTTTTT. Protein product: CASSQGLAVNTGELFF.

The chain employs TRBV2 and TRBJ2-7, with D perhaps matching TRBD2 (6 bases). Germline V CDR1 and CDR2: SNHLY, FYNNEI. The CDR3 loop spans 15 amino acids. V shed 3 bases and J shed 2 bases, with 14 bases lying between them. Here the CDR3 reads CASSEMAGLAYEQYF. The CDR3 DNA is TGTGCCAGCAGTGAGATGGCGGGACTGGCCTACGAGCAGTACTTC.

This clonotype was counted a few times. The chain recombines TRBV7-9 with TRBJ2-7; TRBD1 might be the D (6 bases). This CDR3 is 14 amino acids long. V lost 5 bases to trimming and J lost 2 bases, with 13 bases between them. Germline CDR1 and CDR2: SEHNR and FQNEAQ (reference sequence). CDR3 DNA: TGTGCCAGCAGCCCGACCGGACAGCCCTACGAGCAGTACTTC. Residues: CASSPTGQPYEQYF.

This clonotype has a count of ten or more. J is TRBJ1-1 and V is TRBV29-1, with 9 nucleotides matching TRBD1. This CDR3 is 13 amino acids long. The germline gives CDR1 SQVTM, CDR2 ANQGSEA. V was pared by 8 bases and J by 11 bases, with 15 bases of the junction left unmatched. The CDR3 is CSSYTGTGPQAFF. CDR3 bases: TGCAGCTCCTACACCGGGACAGGGCCTCAGGCTTTCTTT.

This clonotype was seen at least ten times. The rearrangement joins TRBV6-5 to TRBJ2-7; 9 nucleotides match TRBD2. The V gene end was trimmed by 5 bases and the J gene end by 3 bases; junction bases not matched to a gene: 8. The CDR3 sequence is 15 residues long. Per the germline V gene, CDR1 is MNHEY and CDR2 is SVGAGI. This CDR3 is CASSRGRAVGYEQYF. The CDR3 coding sequence is TGTGCCAGCAGTCGCGGGAGGGCCGTCGGCTACGAGCAGTACTTC.